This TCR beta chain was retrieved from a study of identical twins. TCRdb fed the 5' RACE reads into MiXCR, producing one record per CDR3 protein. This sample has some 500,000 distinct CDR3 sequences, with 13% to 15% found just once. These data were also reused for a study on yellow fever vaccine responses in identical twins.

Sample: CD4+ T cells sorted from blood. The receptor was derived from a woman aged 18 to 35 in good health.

The CDR3 region has the DNA TGTGCCACCAGTGGGGCGGATGGCTACACCTTC. This sequence encodes CATSGADGYTF. The chain is built from TRBV24-1 and TRBJ1-2; D not resolved. V lost 5 bases and J 6 bases, leaving 6 bases between the germline ends. The length of the CDR3 is 11 residues. Germline lookup yields CDR1 KGHDR and CDR2 SFDVKD.